The rows below give T cell receptor beta chains drawn from one sample of a study of T cells in Graves' hyperthyroidism and ophthalmopathy. One entry per CDR3 protein, called by TCRdb with MiXCR from the multiplex PCR reads. Altogether approximately 380,000 distinct CDR3 sequences are present, about 18% being singletons, with the ten largest covering about 4%. The specimen sequenced was blood. The receptors originated from a woman between 18 and 29 years old with Graves' hyperthyroidism. Both conserved end residues are part of each CDR3. D genes are given only for firm matches. Clone size, where shown, is once, few, many, or a class for clones that have expanded.

d_call: NA
clone_size: many
v_call: TRBV27
j_call: TRBJ2-2
cdr3_nt: TGTGCCAGCAGTTTGGCCGGAGGAACCCTCACCGGGGAGCTGTTTTTT
cdr3_aa: CASSLAGGTLTGELFF

d_call: TRBD2
clone_size: few
v_call: TRBV11-2
j_call: TRBJ2-5
cdr3_nt: TGTGCCAGCAGCTTAGGACTAGCGGGGGTCCAAGAGACCCAGTACTTC
cdr3_aa: CASSLGLAGVQETQYF

d_call: TRBD2
clone_size: NA
v_call: TRBV4-1
j_call: TRBJ2-5
cdr3_nt: TGCGCCAGCAGCCAAGAAGCGGCGGGGGGGCCAGAGACCCAGTACTTC
cdr3_aa: CASSQEAAGGPETQYF

d_call: NA
clone_size: many
v_call: TRBV15
j_call: TRBJ1-1
cdr3_nt: TGTGCCACCAGCAGAGAATTGTTGAACACTGAAGCTTTCTTT
cdr3_aa: CATSRELLNTEAFF

d_call: NA
clone_size: many
v_call: TRBV5-1
j_call: TRBJ2-4
cdr3_nt: TGCGCCAGCAGTTTGGACGAGACTATTCAGTACTTC
cdr3_aa: CASSLDETIQYF

d_call: NA
clone_size: many
v_call: TRBV29-1
j_call: TRBJ2-7
cdr3_nt: TGCAGCGGGACTCCTGACTACGAGCAGTACTTC
cdr3_aa: CSGTPDYEQYF

d_call: TRBD2
clone_size: many
v_call: TRBV7-6
j_call: TRBJ2-7
cdr3_nt: TGTGCCAGCAGCTTCAAAACTAGCGGGCCCTCTGGGGAGCAGTACTTC
cdr3_aa: CASSFKTSGPSGEQYF

d_call: NA
clone_size: NA
v_call: TRBV15
j_call: TRBJ2-7
cdr3_nt: TGTGCCACCAGCAGAGCAGACGGGGTTGGAGAGCAGTACTTC
cdr3_aa: CATSRADGVGEQYF

d_call: NA
clone_size: NA
v_call: TRBV12-3/TRBV12-4
j_call: TRBJ1-1
cdr3_nt: TGTGCCAGCAGTCGAACCAGGGCGAACACTGAAGCTTTCTTT
cdr3_aa: CASSRTRANTEAFF

d_call: NA
clone_size: many
v_call: TRBV5-1
j_call: TRBJ1-1
cdr3_nt: TGCGCCAGCAGCGGCCCCGGGACTCTGGGCACTGAAGCTTTCTTT
cdr3_aa: CASSGPGTLGTEAFF

d_call: NA
clone_size: many
v_call: TRBV6-5
j_call: TRBJ1-1
cdr3_nt: TGTGCCAGCAGTTATTATGGGAACACTGAAGCTTTCTTT
cdr3_aa: CASSYYGNTEAFF

d_call: NA
clone_size: many
v_call: TRBV7-8
j_call: TRBJ1-1
cdr3_nt: TGTGCCAGCAGCGAAATGGGGCTCACTGAAGCTTTCTTT
cdr3_aa: CASSEMGLTEAFF

d_call: NA
clone_size: NA
v_call: TRBV19
j_call: TRBJ1-2
cdr3_nt: TGTGCCAGTAGTACTTACAGCGATGGCTACACCTTC
cdr3_aa: CASSTYSDGYTF

d_call: TRBD1
clone_size: many
v_call: TRBV2
j_call: TRBJ2-7
cdr3_nt: TGTGCCAGCGCCGATTCTGAGGACAGGGGGGTACAGCAGTACTTC
cdr3_aa: CASADSEDRGVQQYF

d_call: NA
clone_size: many
v_call: TRBV14
j_call: TRBJ1-3
cdr3_nt: TGTGCCAGCAGCCAAGTTCCATCTGGAAACACCATATATTTT
cdr3_aa: CASSQVPSGNTIYF

d_call: NA
clone_size: many
v_call: TRBV6-5
j_call: TRBJ2-5
cdr3_nt: TGTGCCAGCAGTTACTCGCGGGACAGCTCCGCTGGGACCCAGTACTTC
cdr3_aa: CASSYSRDSSAGTQYF

d_call: TRBD1
clone_size: many
v_call: TRBV6-2/TRBV6-3
j_call: TRBJ1-3
cdr3_nt: TGTGCCAGCAGTTATCGAGATCCCGGGACAGGGCTCGGGACTGGAAACACCATATATTTT
cdr3_aa: CASSYRDPGTGLGTGNTIYF

d_call: TRBD1
clone_size: many
v_call: TRBV20-1
j_call: TRBJ1-5
cdr3_nt: TGCAGTGCGCCGACGACAGGGCTCAATCAGCCCCAGCATTTT
cdr3_aa: CSAPTTGLNQPQHF

d_call: NA
clone_size: NA
v_call: TRBV6-1
j_call: TRBJ2-5
cdr3_nt: TGTGCCAGCAGAGACCCAGGGGCGACAGAAAACCAAGAGACCCAGTACTTC
cdr3_aa: CASRDPGATENQETQYF

d_call: TRBD2
clone_size: NA
v_call: TRBV11-1
j_call: TRBJ2-2
cdr3_nt: TGTGCCAGCAGCCATAGCGGGGGGGCGAGGACCGGGGAGCTGTTTTTT
cdr3_aa: CASSHSGGARTGELFF

d_call: NA
clone_size: many
v_call: TRBV24-1
j_call: TRBJ2-5
cdr3_nt: TGTGCCACCAGTGGTGAGGAAATGGAGACCCAGTACTTC
cdr3_aa: CATSGEEMETQYF

d_call: NA
clone_size: many
v_call: TRBV7-3
j_call: TRBJ2-5
cdr3_nt: TGTGCCAGCAGCTTATACGGACTTAGAGAAGAGACCCAGTACTTC
cdr3_aa: CASSLYGLREETQYF

d_call: NA
clone_size: many
v_call: TRBV7-2
j_call: TRBJ2-2
cdr3_nt: TGTGCCAGCACACCGAGGCTCCTGTCCGGGGAGCTGTTTTTT
cdr3_aa: CASTPRLLSGELFF